A single sample gave rise to the 18 T cell receptor beta chains below, sequenced in a study of blood T cell repertoires in COVID-19. Profiled with immunoSEQ multiplex PCR; TCRdb holds only in-frame clones, not every one. This sample yields about 140,000 clones, of which under 80% are seen a single time; 4.2% belongs to the top ten. The sample comprised peripheral blood. The receptors originated from a man aged 55 to 70 with acute or convalescent COVID-19.

There are a few counts of this clone. This chain joins TRBV19 and TRBJ2-7; 10 bases are shared with TRBD2. Germline-derived CDR1 and CDR2 are LNHDA and SQIVND (reference sequence). The CDR3 covers 17 residues. V dropped 5 bases and J dropped 4; count of bases not matched to a gene: 14. DNA for the CDR3: TGTGCCAGTAGTCCGAGGACTAGCGGTTTAAAAGGATACGAGCAGTACTTC. Translation: CASSPRTSGLKGYEQYF.

In its sample, this clone was seen a few times. The chain has TRBV28 and TRBJ1-2, with TRBD1 matching 9 bases. The CDR3 is 15 residues long. V shed 3 bases, J shed 3 bases, and the junction held 5 bases outside the gene matches. Germline CDR1 and CDR2: MDHEN and SYDVKM. This CDR3 reads CASSLGQGKHYGYTF. CDR3 coding DNA: TGTGCCAGCAGTTTGGGACAGGGAAAGCACTATGGCTACACCTTC.

V and J are TRBV6-6 and TRBJ1-4; 7 bases are shared with TRBD1. This CDR3 has 14 amino acids. V shed 5 bases, J shed 5 bases, and the junction held 5 bases outside the gene matches. Germline CDR1 and CDR2: MNHNY and SVGAGI (reference sequence). CDR3 in amino acids: CASSPQGRNEKLFF. CDR3 DNA: TGTGCCAGCAGTCCACAGGGGAGGAATGAAAAACTGTTTTTT.

This clone was found a few times. The rearrangement uses TRBV7-2 and TRBJ2-2; 8 bases match TRBD2. Germline loops: CDR1 SGHTA, CDR2 FQGNSA. V lost 6 bases, J lost 2 bases, and 8 bases stayed unmatched. The CDR3 runs to 16 residues. CDR3 loop: CASRFEAGANTGELFF. CDR3 DNA sequence: TGTGCCAGCAGGTTTGAAGCGGGAGCAAACACCGGGGAGCTGTTTTTT.

V usage is TRBV11-1 and J usage is TRBJ1-2; D not certain. This CDR3 is built from 13 residues. Germline V gene data show CDR1 as SGHAT and CDR2 as FQDESV (reference sequence). The ends were cut back, 1 base at V and 6 bases at J, with 9 bases in the middle. The CDR3 DNA sequence: TGTGCCAGCAGCTTAGGGTTGCGGCATGGCTACACCTTC. Translation: CASSLGLRHGYTF. Drawing the rest from reference TRBV11-1 and TRBJ1-2, the complete variable domain is EAEVAQSPRYKITEKSQAVAFWCDPISGHATLYWYRQILGQGPELLVQFQDESVVDDSQLPKDRFSAERLKGVDSTLKIQPAELGDSAMYLCASSLGLRHGYTFGSGTRLTVV.

This chain joins TRBV5-1 and TRBJ1-4; unclear D gene. V dropped 4 bases and J dropped 12 bases, with 10 bases sitting between them. Per the germline V gene, CDR1 is SGHRS and CDR2 is YFSETQ. The CDR3 has 11 residues. The CDR3 sequence: CASSNYGELFF. DNA for the CDR3: TGCGCCAGCAGCAACTACGGCGAACTGTTTTTT.

This clone was counted ten times or more. This sequence joins TRBV6-2 or TRBV6-3 and TRBJ1-1; D perhaps matches TRBD1 (5 bases). V was pared by 4 bases and J by 11 bases, with 8 bases between. Germline loops: CDR1 MNHEY, CDR2 SVGEGT. The CDR3 spans 10 residues. The CDR3 protein is CASSSGRAFF. CDR3 bases: TGTGCCAGCAGTTCAGGGCGGGCTTTCTTT.

CDR3 DNA sequence: TGCGCCAGCAGCTTCACCGGGACAGTCTCCTACGAGCAGTACTTC. It is translated as CASSFTGTVSYEQYF. The chain uses TRBV5-1 and TRBJ2-7; 7 bases are shared with TRBD1. V trimming: 2 bases; J trimming: 0 bases; junction bases outside the gene matches: 5. There are 15 residues in the CDR3. CDR1 SGHRS and CDR2 YFSETQ come from the germline V gene.

V usage is TRBV7-2 and J usage is TRBJ2-7; the match to TRBD1 covers 8 bases. The CDR3 covers 15 residues. Trimming took 3 bases from V and 7 from J; bases not matched to a gene: 11. CDR1 is SGHTA and CDR2 is FQGNSA in the germline V gene. The CDR3 DNA follows: TGTGCCAGCAGCTTCCAGACAGGGGCTCTGGGGGAGCAGTACTTC. Translating gives CASSFQTGALGEQYF.

This clone showed up just once. The chain combines TRBV19 with TRBJ1-3, with 7 nucleotides matching TRBD1. The CDR3 runs 14 residues. CDR1 and CDR2 from the germline V gene are LNHDA and SQIVND (reference sequence). Trimming took 11 bases from V and 0 from J; bases not matched to a gene: 7. The CDR3 loop reads CAAMGQLSGNTIYF. Here the CDR3 DNA reads TGTGCCGCTATGGGACAGCTCTCTGGAAACACCATATATTTT.

The chain uses TRBV6-6 and TRBJ1-2, with D perhaps matching TRBD1 (5 bases). V lost 6 bases and J lost 0, with 14 bases in between. Germline values: CDR1 MNHNY, CDR2 SVGAGI (reference sequence). The CDR3 is 15 amino acids. CDR3 loop: CASRPFGGANYGYTF. The CDR3 DNA is TGTGCCAGCAGACCCTTCGGGGGTGCTAACTATGGCTACACCTTC.

The sample holds one count of this clone. In nucleotides, the CDR3 is TGTGCCAGCAGCTCGGGGACTGAGCAAGAGACCCAGTACTTC. It yields the protein CASSSGTEQETQYF. This chain connects TRBV5-6 to TRBJ2-5; tentatively, D is TRBD2 (6 bases). The V gene's germline CDR1 is SGHDT and CDR2 YYEEEE. This CDR3 comprises 14 residues. Trimming removed 3 bases at V and 2 bases at J, with 11 bases between.

The chain joins TRBV19 to TRBJ2-7; TRBD2 matches at 7 bases. The CDR3 extends over 15 amino acids. With V trimmed by 5 bases and J by 3 bases, 10 bases remained unmatched. The germline gives CDR1 LNHDA, CDR2 SQIVND (reference sequence). The DNA for the CDR3 is TGTGCCAGTAGTGAGAACGGGAGGAGAGACTACGAGCAGTACTTC. It specifies CASSENGRRDYEQYF. The full variable domain, rest sourced from reference TRBV19 and TRBJ2-7, is DGGITQSPKYLFRKEGQNVTLSCEQNLNHDAMYWYRQDPGQGLRLIYYSQIVNDFQKGDIAEGYSVSREKKESFPLTVTSAQKNPTAFYLCASSENGRRDYEQYFGPGTRLTVT.

The rearrangement links TRBV19 to TRBJ1-3, with D possibly being TRBD1 (5 bases). Per the germline V gene, CDR1 is LNHDA and CDR2 is SQIVND (reference sequence). CDR3 length: 15 residues. V was trimmed by 4 bases and J by 0 bases, leaving 10 bases between them. The chain's CDR3 is CASSSGASSGNTIYF. DNA for the CDR3: TGTGCCAGTAGTAGTGGGGCGAGCTCTGGAAACACCATATATTTT.

This sequence joins TRBV12-3 or TRBV12-4 and TRBJ2-3; D ambiguous. The V end lost 3 bases, the J end lost 2 bases, and 3 bases lay between the germline ends. The CDR3 loop spans 12 amino acids. CDR3: CASSFSTDTQYF. The DNA of the CDR3 is TGTGCCAGCAGTTTCTCCACAGATACGCAGTATTTT.

The chain uses TRBV5-1 and TRBJ2-5, with 9 bases identical to TRBD1. This CDR3 is built from 16 residues. Trimming at V came to 4 bases and at J to 5 bases, leaving 12 bases not matched to a gene. CDR1 is SGHRS and CDR2 is YFSETQ in the germline V gene. The CDR3 DNA sequence: TGCGCCAGCAGCCGACTAACGGGACAGGGTGTGGAGACCCAGTACTTC. Encoded protein: CASSRLTGQGVETQYF.

The chain employs TRBV15 and TRBJ2-1; 12 nucleotides match TRBD2. The V and J ends lost 0 bases and 5 bases, in that order; junction bases with no gene match: 5. The length of the CDR3 is 17 residues. CDR1 is LNHNV, CDR2 YYDKDF, per germline (reference sequence). CDR3 sequence reads: CATSRDPRLAGDNEQFF. In DNA form, the CDR3 reads TGTGCCACCAGCAGAGATCCGCGACTAGCGGGAGACAATGAGCAGTTCTTC.

The gene calls are TRBV4-2 and TRBJ1-1, with D possibly matching TRBD1 (6 bases). Germline CDR1 is LGHNA and CDR2 is YNFKEQ. Trimming removed 4 bases at V and 1 base at J, with 16 bases between. The CDR3 has 16 amino acids. CDR3 protein: CASSPKADSQNTEAFF. The CDR3 nucleotides are TGTGCCAGCAGCCCGAAGGCGGACAGCCAGAACACTGAAGCTTTCTTT.